Described below is a single T cell receptor beta chain sequence and its context. The length of the CDR3 is 17 residues. Germline loops: CDR1 SGHRS, CDR2 YFSETQ. The V gene end was trimmed by 0 bases and the J gene end by 0 bases; junction bases not matched to a gene: 6. This entry comes from a study of T cell responses to AZD1222 COVID-19 vaccine. Sequencing was performed with immunoSEQ multiplex PCR; in TCRdb, only in-frame clones are kept and a portion is missing. The sample holds under 150,000 clones; 93% are singletons and the top ten take around 5%. Specimen: peripheral blood, collected on day 0 of AZD1222 vaccination. The source of this sequence is an adult in good health. This sequence joins TRBV5-1 and TRBJ2-1; 7 positions agree with TRBD1. CDR3 amino acids: CASSLVGQASSYNEQFF. In DNA form, the CDR3 reads TGCGCCAGCAGCTTGGTCGGACAGGCAAGCTCCTACAATGAGCAGTTCTTC.